The 4 T cell receptor beta chains below were found in one sample sequenced in a study of shared clonotypes between healthy human individuals. Only in-frame clones appear in the TCRdb table, and some are missing; sequencing was by immunoSEQ multiplex PCR. The sample contains more than 450,000 clones, around 79% of which appear only once. The material sequenced was PBMCs. The receptors originated from a woman between 40 and 55 years old in good health. Some clones in this sample may be carry-over from other donors' samples.

This clone was observed many times. The chain employs TRBV6-1 and TRBJ1-5; D is unclear. In germline, CDR1 is MNHNS, CDR2 SASEGT. V was cut by 6 bases and J by 0 bases, with 6 bases left in between. The length of the CDR3 is 13 residues. In DNA, the CDR3 is TGTGCCAGCAGGAGCAATAGCAATCAGCCCCAGCATTTT. This translates into CASRSNSNQPQHF.

The chain carries TRBV6-6 and TRBJ2-5; D not resolved. Looked up from germline, CDR1 is MNHNY and CDR2 is SVGAGI (reference sequence). V gave up 6 bases and J gave up 5 bases, with 7 bases separating them. CDR3 length: 11 amino acids. In DNA form, the CDR3 reads TGTGCCAGCAGACGTCGGGAGACCCAGTACTTC. Amino acids: CASRRRETQYF.

This chain joins TRBV27 and TRBJ2-7; D might be TRBD2 (6 bases). V lost 0 bases, J lost 3 bases, and 12 bases lay in between. This CDR3 has 15 amino acids. The germline CDR1 and CDR2 sequences are MNHEY and SMNVEV (reference sequence). The CDR3 DNA reads TGTGCCAGCAGTTTATCGTGGCTAGCGAACTACGAGCAGTACTTC. It is translated as CASSLSWLANYEQYF.

This chain joins TRBV30 and TRBJ1-5; unclear D gene. The CDR3 has 15 residues. Germline values: CDR1 GTSNPN, CDR2 SVGIG (reference sequence). The CDR3 region is CAGIKRGNSNQPQHF. In DNA form, the CDR3 reads TGTGCGGGGATCAAACGCGGGAATAGCAATCAGCCCCAGCATTTT. Full variable domain (remainder filled in from reference TRBV30 and TRBJ1-5): SQTIHQWPATLVQPVGSPLSLECTVEGTSNPNLYWYRQAAGRGLQLLFYSVGIGQISSEVPQNLSASRPQDRQFILSSKKLLLSDSGFYLCAGIKRGNSNQPQHFGDGTRLSIL.